Listed below are T cell receptor beta chains from one sample, sequenced in a study of shared clonotypes between healthy human individuals. Profiling relied on immunoSEQ multiplex PCR, and the TCRdb table lists in-frame clones only, not all of them. The sample has 2 million to 2.5 million clones, 95% seen once; the top ten hold approximately 0.13%. The sample was naive CD4+ T cells sorted from blood. These TCRs come from a man aged 18 to 30 in good health. The CDR3 runs from the conserved cysteine through the conserved F or W. The D gene is left open where the match is weak. A clone size is listed for some rows: how often the clone was seen (once, few, many), or a class if it is expanded.

-	-	TRBV9	TRBJ2-3	TGTGCCAGCAGCGTAGATGGGGACTGGAGCACAGATACGCAGTATTTT	CASSVDGDWSTDTQYF
-	-	TRBV7-9	TRBJ2-4	TGTGCCAGCAGCCCCACGAGAGGGAAGGCCAAAAACATTCAGTACTTC	CASSPTRGKAKNIQYF
-	-	TRBV5-1	TRBJ1-1	TGCGCCAGCAGCCCGGAGGGCAGCTTCGGAGCTTTCTTT	CASSPEGSFGAFF
-	-	TRBV2	TRBJ2-5	TGTGCCAGCAGTAACACTCTCCAAGAGACCCAGTACTTC	CASSNTLQETQYF
-	-	TRBV30	TRBJ1-5	TGTGCCTGGAGTGTAGAGTATAGCAATCAGCCCCAGCATTTT	CAWSVEYSNQPQHF
-	-	TRBV7-9	TRBJ1-6	TGTGCCAGCAGCGAGATCCGGAGCTCCTATAATTCACCCCTCCACTTT	CASSEIRSSYNSPLHF
-	TRBD1	TRBV27	TRBJ2-7	TGTGCCAGCAGTTTATCCACCGGGACAGGGACCCACGAGCAGTACTTC	CASSLSTGTGTHEQYF
-	-	TRBV27	TRBJ1-6	TGTGCCAGCAGTTCGGGGGGAACCTATAATTCACCCCTCCACTTT	CASSSGGTYNSPLHF
-	TRBD1	TRBV7-2	TRBJ2-1	TGTGCCAGCAGCTTAGGTGACAGGGGCGCCTACAATGAGCAGTTCTTC	CASSLGDRGAYNEQFF
-	TRBD2	TRBV7-2	TRBJ2-3	TGTGCCAGCAGCTTACGCGGGAGGGCCGTTGATACGCAGTATTTT	CASSLRGRAVDTQYF
-	-	TRBV6-5	TRBJ1-1	TGTGCCAGCAGCCAACTACAGGTCATGAACACTGAAGCTTTCTTT	CASSQLQVMNTEAFF
once	-	TRBV7-9	TRBJ2-5	TGTGCCAGCAGCTTAGCGGCGGTGAGGGTGGAGACCCAGTACTTC	CASSLAAVRVETQYF
-	TRBD2	TRBV5-4	TRBJ2-5	TGTGCCAGCAGCCCAGGACTAGCGGGGGGACAAGAGACCCAGTACTTC	CASSPGLAGGQETQYF
-	-	TRBV30	TRBJ2-1	TGTGCCTGGAGACCGTCCGGCCGGGAGCAGTTCTTC	CAWRPSGREQFF
-	TRBD1	TRBV4-3	TRBJ2-3	TGCGCCAGCAGCCGGGGACAGGGTCCCACAGATACGCAGTATTTT	CASSRGQGPTDTQYF
-	TRBD2	TRBV30	TRBJ2-7	TGTGCCTGGGCCAAGACTAGCGGGGTCTACGAGCAGTACTTC	CAWAKTSGVYEQYF
-	TRBD1	TRBV6-1	TRBJ1-1	TGTGCCAGCAGTGAACAGGGGGCCGTCCCGAACACTGAAGCTTTCTTT	CASSEQGAVPNTEAFF
-	TRBD2	TRBV11-2	TRBJ2-7	TGTGCCAGCAGCTTAGGGGTAGCGGGAGGTCTCCACGAGCAGTACTTC	CASSLGVAGGLHEQYF
-	-	TRBV18	TRBJ1-5	TGTGCCAGCTCACCGGGGGGGGCTGGCAATCAGCCCCAGCATTTT	CASSPGGAGNQPQHF
-	TRBD1	TRBV19	TRBJ2-7	TGTGCCAGTAGTCCGGTTCCGGGACAGACTTCCTACGAGCAGTACTTC	CASSPVPGQTSYEQYF
-	-	TRBV6-4	TRBJ1-5	TGTGCCAGCATTCCACAGGGAGAAGTGTTTAGCAATCAGCCCCAGCATTTT	CASIPQGEVFSNQPQHF
many	TRBD1	TRBV10-1	TRBJ2-3	TGCGCCAGTGGGACAGTCGACACAGATACGCAGTATTTT	CASGTVDTDTQYF
-	-	TRBV6-1	TRBJ1-2	TGTGCCAGCAGTGACCCAACAGGGGGCTACACCTTC	CASSDPTGGYTF
once	-	TRBV7-8	TRBJ2-7	TGTGCCAGCAGTTCTAATACAGGGCGCGAGCAGTACTTC	CASSSNTGREQYF
-	TRBD1	TRBV6-1	TRBJ2-5	TGTGCCAGCAGTCAGGGGGCGAAGACCCAGTACTTC	CASSQGAKTQYF
-	TRBD2	TRBV5-1	TRBJ2-2	TGCGCCAGCGGCGGGGACGGCCGGACTAGGACTAGCGGGGCGACCGGGGAGCTGTTTTTT	CASGGDGRTRTSGATGELFF
-	-	TRBV7-8	TRBJ2-7	TGTGCCAGCAGCTTGATGTCAGCCTCCTACGAGCAGTACTTC	CASSLMSASYEQYF
-	-	TRBV10-3	TRBJ2-5	TGTGCCATCAGTGGACCAGCACAAGAGACCCAGTACTTC	CAISGPAQETQYF
-	TRBD2	TRBV7-2	TRBJ2-7	TGTGCCAGCAGCTTAGCGATTAGCGGGAGGACCGAGCAGTACTTC	CASSLAISGRTEQYF
-	-	TRBV7-9	TRBJ1-6	TGTGCCAGCAGCCCTCGGTCCAGGGGCGGTAATTCACCCCTCCACTTT	CASSPRSRGGNSPLHF
-	-	TRBV5-4	TRBJ1-5	TGTGCCAGCAGCTCAGACAGCAATCAGCCCCAGCATTTT	CASSSDSNQPQHF
-	TRBD1	TRBV4-1	TRBJ2-7	TGCGCCAGCAGCCCGGGGGACAGGGGGTCCGAGCAGTACTTC	CASSPGDRGSEQYF
once	-	TRBV19	TRBJ1-5	TGTGCCAGTAGTATGGGCGACAGGATCAATCAGCCCCAGCATTTT	CASSMGDRINQPQHF
-	-	TRBV5-4	TRBJ2-3	TGTGCCAGCAGCAGAGATACAGGGGAGGGTTCAGATACGCAGTATTTT	CASSRDTGEGSDTQYF
-	TRBD1	TRBV9	TRBJ1-1	TGTGCCAGCAGCGTAGGAGGGACAGGGGGCAACACTGAAGCTTTCTTT	CASSVGGTGGNTEAFF
-	TRBD2	TRBV10-3	TRBJ2-3	TGTGCCATCAGTGAGTCATGGGAGGGGACAGATACGCAGTATTTT	CAISESWEGTDTQYF
-	-	TRBV11-2	TRBJ2-7	TGTGCCAGCAGCTTAGCGAAGGCCTACGAGCAGTACTTC	CASSLAKAYEQYF
-	TRBD1	TRBV2	TRBJ1-6	TGTGCCAGCAGAGGGGACAGGGGGCGTTCACCCCTCCACTTT	CASRGDRGRSPLHF
-	-	TRBV5-1	TRBJ1-3	TGCGCCAGCAGCTTGGCCGGCCCCGCGCACGGAAACACCATATATTTT	CASSLAGPAHGNTIYF
-	-	TRBV28	TRBJ1-5	TGTGCCAGTCGAGGGACATTAAGCAATCAGCCCCAGCATTTT	CASRGTLSNQPQHF
-	TRBD1	TRBV27	TRBJ1-6	TGTGCCAGTCAATTGGGACAGAGTAAATCACCCCTCCACTTT	CASQLGQSKSPLHF
-	-	TRBV5-1	TRBJ2-1	TGCGCCAGCAGCTTGGTGGGGCAGATCTACAATGAGCAGTTCTTC	CASSLVGQIYNEQFF
-	-	TRBV30	TRBJ1-2	TGTGCCTGGAGTGGAACAGGGATCCGGGATGGCTACACCTTC	CAWSGTGIRDGYTF
-	TRBD1	TRBV28	TRBJ1-5	TGTGCCAGCAGAAAGGACAGGGGGCTCGATCAGCCCCAGCATTTT	CASRKDRGLDQPQHF
-	TRBD2	TRBV29-1	TRBJ2-7	TGCAGCGTTGTGGGACTAGCGGACCTGGAGCAGTACTTC	CSVVGLADLEQYF
-	TRBD2	TRBV7-6	TRBJ2-3	TGTGCCAGCAGCCAGAGCGGGGTTACAGATACGCAGTATTTT	CASSQSGVTDTQYF
-	TRBD1	TRBV7-2	TRBJ1-1	TGTGCCAGCAGCTTGAGGACAGGGAGTGAAGCTTTCTTT	CASSLRTGSEAFF
-	TRBD1	TRBV6-5	TRBJ1-1	TGTGCCAGCAGTCGACAGGGGAAAGCTGAAGCTTTCTTT	CASSRQGKAEAFF
-	TRBD1	TRBV7-2	TRBJ1-2	TGTGCCAGCGGATCCGGGACAGGGCTTAGGATGACCTTC	CASGSGTGLRMTF
-	-	TRBV21-1	TRBJ2-3	TGTGCCAGCAGCAAATGGGGTTGGGGCCGTAGCACAGATACGCAGTATTTT	CASSKWGWGRSTDTQYF
-	TRBD2	TRBV4-1	TRBJ2-2	TGCGCCAGCAGCCAAGGGGTATTAGTAGGGACTACGTTTGGCGGGGAGCTGTTTTTT	CASSQGVLVGTTFGGELFF
-	-	TRBV5-1	TRBJ1-1	TGCGCCAGCTCGGTCGGGGGCTTAGGGCCAGAAGCTTTCTTT	CASSVGGLGPEAFF
-	-	TRBV10-3	TRBJ2-1	TGTGCCATCAGTGGAACAGGGATGGTTTCGGATGAGCAGTTCTTC	CAISGTGMVSDEQFF
-	-	TRBV28	TRBJ1-6	TGTGCCACCATACCGGGACCGGCGGATTCACCCCTCCACTTT	CATIPGPADSPLHF
-	-	TRBV6-4	TRBJ1-5	TGTGCCAGCAGTTATTGTCGGGGGCTAAGCAATCAGCCCCAGCATTTT	CASSYCRGLSNQPQHF
-	-	TRBV30	TRBJ1-2	TGTGCCTGGAGTGTACAGGGAGTCTCGAGTGGCTACACCTTC	CAWSVQGVSSGYTF
once	-	TRBV5-6	TRBJ1-3	TGTGCCAGCAGCTTTCGATCCGTGGGCTCTGGAAACACCATATATTTT	CASSFRSVGSGNTIYF
-	TRBD2	TRBV5-1	TRBJ2-1	TGCGCCAGCAGCCGTAGCGGGGGGCTTGACAATGAGCAGTTCTTC	CASSRSGGLDNEQFF
-	-	TRBV18	TRBJ1-6	TGTGCCAGCTCACTCGGGGACTATAATTCACCCCTCCACTTT	CASSLGDYNSPLHF